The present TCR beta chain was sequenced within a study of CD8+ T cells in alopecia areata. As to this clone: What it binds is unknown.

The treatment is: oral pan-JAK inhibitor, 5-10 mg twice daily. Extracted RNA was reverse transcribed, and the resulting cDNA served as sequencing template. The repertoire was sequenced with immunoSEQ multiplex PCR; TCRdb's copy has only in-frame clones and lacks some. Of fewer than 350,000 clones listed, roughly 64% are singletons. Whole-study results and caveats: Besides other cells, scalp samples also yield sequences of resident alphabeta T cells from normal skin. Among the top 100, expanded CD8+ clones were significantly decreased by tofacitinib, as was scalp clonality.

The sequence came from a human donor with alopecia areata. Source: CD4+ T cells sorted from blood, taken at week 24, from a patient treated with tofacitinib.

Here the CDR3 reads CSVGDNSPLHF. The CDR3, as DNA: TGCAGCGTTGGCGACAATTCACCCCTCCACTTT. The V call is TRBV29-1, the J call TRBJ1-6; the D is unclear. V gave up 4 bases and J gave up 7 bases, with 5 bases separating them. Germline CDR1 SQVTM, CDR2 ANQGSEA. There are 11 residues in the CDR3.